The sample holds many counts of the clone carrying this TCR beta chain. This entry is derived from a study of T cells after yellow fever vaccination. The CDR3 is 13 residues long. The ends were cut back, 3 bases at V and 5 bases at J, with 11 bases in the middle. CDR1 SGDLS and CDR2 YYNGEE come from the germline V gene. Template switching with 5'RACE generated the TCR cDNA and added a universal primer site and UMIs. TCRdb reanalysed the 5' RACE reads using MiXCR and keeps one entry per CDR3 protein. This table holds more than 200,000 distinct CDR3 sequences, about 3.5% found once. The chain employs TRBV9 and TRBJ2-5; D is unclear. The clonotype comes from a man aged 18 to 30 who received the YFV17D yellow fever vaccine. The sequenced sample was PBMCs, obtained 15 days after the yellow fever booster vaccination. CDR3 protein: CASSAGPMETQYF. In DNA, the CDR3 is TGTGCCAGCAGCGCCGGCCCGATGGAGACCCAGTACTTC.